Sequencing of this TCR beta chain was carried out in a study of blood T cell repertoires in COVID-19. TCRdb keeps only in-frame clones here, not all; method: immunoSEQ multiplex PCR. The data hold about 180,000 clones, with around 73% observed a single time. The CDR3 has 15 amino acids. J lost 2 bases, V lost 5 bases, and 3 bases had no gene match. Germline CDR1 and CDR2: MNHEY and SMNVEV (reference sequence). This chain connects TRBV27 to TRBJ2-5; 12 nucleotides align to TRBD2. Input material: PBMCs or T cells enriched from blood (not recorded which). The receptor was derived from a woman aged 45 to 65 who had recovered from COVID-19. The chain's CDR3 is CASSRTSGRQETQYF. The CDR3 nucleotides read TGTGCCAGCAGTCGCACTAGCGGGAGGCAAGAGACCCAGTACTTC.